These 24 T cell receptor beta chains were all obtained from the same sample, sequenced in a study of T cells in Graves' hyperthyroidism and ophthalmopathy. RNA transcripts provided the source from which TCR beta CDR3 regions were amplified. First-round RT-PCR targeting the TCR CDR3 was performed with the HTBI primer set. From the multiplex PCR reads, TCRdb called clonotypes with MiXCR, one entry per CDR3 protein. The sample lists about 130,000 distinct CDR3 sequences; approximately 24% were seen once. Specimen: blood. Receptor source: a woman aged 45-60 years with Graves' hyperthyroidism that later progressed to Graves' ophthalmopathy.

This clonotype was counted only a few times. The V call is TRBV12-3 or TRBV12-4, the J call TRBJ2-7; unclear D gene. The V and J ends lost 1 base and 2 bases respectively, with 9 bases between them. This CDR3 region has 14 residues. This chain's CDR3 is CASSLEMGPYEQYF. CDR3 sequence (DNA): TGTGCCAGCAGTTTAGAAATGGGCCCCTACGAGCAGTACTTC.

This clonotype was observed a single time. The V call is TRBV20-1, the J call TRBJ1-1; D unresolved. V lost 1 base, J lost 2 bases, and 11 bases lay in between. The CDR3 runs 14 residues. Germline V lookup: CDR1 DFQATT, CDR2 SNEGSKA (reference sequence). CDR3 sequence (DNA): TGCAGTGCTAGAGTTCGACGGTCTAACACTGAAGCTTTCTTT. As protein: CSARVRRSNTEAFF.

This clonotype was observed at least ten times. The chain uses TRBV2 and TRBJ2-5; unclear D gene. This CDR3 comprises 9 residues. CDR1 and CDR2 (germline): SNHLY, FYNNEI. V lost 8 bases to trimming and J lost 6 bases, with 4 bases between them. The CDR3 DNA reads TGTGCCAGCGGCAAGACCCAGTACTTC. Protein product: CASGKTQYF.

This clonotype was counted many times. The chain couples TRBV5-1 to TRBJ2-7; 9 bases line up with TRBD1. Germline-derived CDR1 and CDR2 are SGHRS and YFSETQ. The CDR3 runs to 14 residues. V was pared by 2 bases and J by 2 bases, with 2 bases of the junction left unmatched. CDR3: CASSFRDRAYEQYF. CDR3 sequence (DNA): TGCGCCAGCAGCTTTAGGGACAGGGCCTACGAGCAGTACTTC.

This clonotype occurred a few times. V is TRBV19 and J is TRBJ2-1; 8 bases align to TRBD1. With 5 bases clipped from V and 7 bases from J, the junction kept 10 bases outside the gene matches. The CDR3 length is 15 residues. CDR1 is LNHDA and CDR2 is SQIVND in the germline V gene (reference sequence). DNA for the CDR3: TGTGCCAGTAGTCAAGCAGGGGGCGCGACGAATGAGCAGTTCTTC. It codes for CASSQAGGATNEQFF.

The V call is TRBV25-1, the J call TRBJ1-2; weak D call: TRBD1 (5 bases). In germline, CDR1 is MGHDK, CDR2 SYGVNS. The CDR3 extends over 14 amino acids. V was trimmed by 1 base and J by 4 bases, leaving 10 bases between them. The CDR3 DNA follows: TGTGCCAGCAGTGAATCGGGACTCCCCTATGGCTACACCTTC. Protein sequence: CASSESGLPYGYTF.

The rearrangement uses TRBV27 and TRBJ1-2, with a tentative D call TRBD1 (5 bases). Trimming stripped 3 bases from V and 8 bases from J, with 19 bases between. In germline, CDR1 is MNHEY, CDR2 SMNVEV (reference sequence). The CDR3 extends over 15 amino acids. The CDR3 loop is CASSFSPGQRPGYTF. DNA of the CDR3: TGTGCCAGCAGTTTTAGTCCCGGACAAAGACCAGGCTACACCTTC.

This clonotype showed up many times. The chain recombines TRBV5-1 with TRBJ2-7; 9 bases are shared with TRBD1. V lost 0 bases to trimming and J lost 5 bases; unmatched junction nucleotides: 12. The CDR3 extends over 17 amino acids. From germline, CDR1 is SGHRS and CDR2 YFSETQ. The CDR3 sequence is CASSLGSGGQGSHEQYF. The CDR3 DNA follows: TGCGCCAGCAGCTTGGGATCCGGTGGACAGGGGTCCCACGAGCAGTACTTC.

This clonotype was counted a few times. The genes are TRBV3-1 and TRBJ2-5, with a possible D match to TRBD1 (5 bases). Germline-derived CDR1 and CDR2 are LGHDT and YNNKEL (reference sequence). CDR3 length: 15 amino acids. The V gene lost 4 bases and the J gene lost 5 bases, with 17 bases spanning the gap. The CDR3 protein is CASSPTTVPEETQYF. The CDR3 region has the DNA TGTGCCAGCAGCCCCACGACAGTTCCGGAGGAGACCCAGTACTTC.

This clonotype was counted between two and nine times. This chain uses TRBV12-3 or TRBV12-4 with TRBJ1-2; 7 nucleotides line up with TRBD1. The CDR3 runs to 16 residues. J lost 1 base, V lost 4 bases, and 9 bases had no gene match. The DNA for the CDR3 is TGTGCCAGCAGTTATCTAGGACAGGCGAATAACTATGGCTACACCTTC. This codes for CASSYLGQANNYGYTF.

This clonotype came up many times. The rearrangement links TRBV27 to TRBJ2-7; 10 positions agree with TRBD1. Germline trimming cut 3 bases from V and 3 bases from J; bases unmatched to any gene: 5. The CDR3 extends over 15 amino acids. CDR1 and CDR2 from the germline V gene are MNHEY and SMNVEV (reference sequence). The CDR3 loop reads CASSFGGTGVYEQYF. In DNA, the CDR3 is TGTGCCAGCAGTTTTGGCGGGACAGGGGTCTACGAGCAGTACTTC.

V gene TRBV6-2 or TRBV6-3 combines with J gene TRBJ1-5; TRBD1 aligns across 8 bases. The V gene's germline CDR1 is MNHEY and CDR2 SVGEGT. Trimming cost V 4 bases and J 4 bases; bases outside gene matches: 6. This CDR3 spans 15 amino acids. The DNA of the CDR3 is TGTGCCAGCAGTTTTAGACAGGGGAGGAATCAGCCCCAGCATTTT. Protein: CASSFRQGRNQPQHF.

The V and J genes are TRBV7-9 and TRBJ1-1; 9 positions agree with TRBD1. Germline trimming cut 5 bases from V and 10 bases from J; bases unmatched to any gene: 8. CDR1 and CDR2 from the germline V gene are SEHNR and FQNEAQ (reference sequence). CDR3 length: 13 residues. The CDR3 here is CASSTTGGSRAFF. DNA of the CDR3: TGTGCCAGCAGCACAACAGGGGGCTCAAGAGCTTTCTTT.

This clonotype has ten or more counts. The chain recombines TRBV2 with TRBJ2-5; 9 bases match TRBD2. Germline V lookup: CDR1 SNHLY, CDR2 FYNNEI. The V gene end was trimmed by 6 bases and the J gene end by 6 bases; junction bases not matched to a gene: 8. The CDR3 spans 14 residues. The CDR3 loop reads CASSLDSGGQTQYF. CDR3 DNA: TGTGCCAGCAGCCTTGATAGCGGGGGACAGACCCAGTACTTC.

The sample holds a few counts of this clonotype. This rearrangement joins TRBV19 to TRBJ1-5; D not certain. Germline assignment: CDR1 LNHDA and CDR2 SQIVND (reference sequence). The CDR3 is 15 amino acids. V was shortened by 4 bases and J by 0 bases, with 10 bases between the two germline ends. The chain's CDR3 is CASSTDDYSNQPQHF. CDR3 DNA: TGTGCCAGTAGTACGGACGACTATAGCAATCAGCCCCAGCATTTT.

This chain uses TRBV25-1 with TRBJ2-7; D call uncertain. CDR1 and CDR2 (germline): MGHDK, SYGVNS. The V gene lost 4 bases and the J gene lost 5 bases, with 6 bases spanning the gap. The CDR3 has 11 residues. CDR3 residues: CASSGLHEQYF. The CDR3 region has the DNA TGTGCCAGCAGTGGCCTCCACGAGCAGTACTTC.

In DNA form, the CDR3 reads TGTGCCTGGAGTGCACAGCCGGCCTATGGCTACACCTTC. Protein product: CAWSAQPAYGYTF. The chain uses TRBV30 and TRBJ1-2; D gene ambiguous. Germline V gene lookup returns CDR1 GTSNPN and CDR2 SVGIG (reference sequence). V lost 1 base and J lost 4, with 10 bases in between. The CDR3 runs to 13 residues.

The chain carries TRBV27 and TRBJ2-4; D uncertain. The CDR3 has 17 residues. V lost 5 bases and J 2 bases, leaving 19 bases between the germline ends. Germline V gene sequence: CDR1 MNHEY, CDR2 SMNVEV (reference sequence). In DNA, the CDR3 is TGTGCCAGCAGTCCCCTTGGAAGGGAAGGGACCAAAAACATTCAGTACTTC. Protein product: CASSPLGREGTKNIQYF.

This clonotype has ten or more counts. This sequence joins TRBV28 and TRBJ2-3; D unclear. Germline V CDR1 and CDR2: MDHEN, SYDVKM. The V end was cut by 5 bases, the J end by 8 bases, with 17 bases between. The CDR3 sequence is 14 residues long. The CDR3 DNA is TGTGCCAGCAGTGCCCTTCTGGTTTCCGGTACGCAGTATTTT. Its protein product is CASSALLVSGTQYF.

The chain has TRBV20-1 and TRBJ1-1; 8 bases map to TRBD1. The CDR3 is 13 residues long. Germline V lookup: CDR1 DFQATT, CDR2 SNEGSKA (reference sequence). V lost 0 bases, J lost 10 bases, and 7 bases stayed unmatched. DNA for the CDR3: TGCAGTGCTAGAGATAACAGGGGGGGTTTAGCTTTCTTT. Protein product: CSARDNRGGLAFF.

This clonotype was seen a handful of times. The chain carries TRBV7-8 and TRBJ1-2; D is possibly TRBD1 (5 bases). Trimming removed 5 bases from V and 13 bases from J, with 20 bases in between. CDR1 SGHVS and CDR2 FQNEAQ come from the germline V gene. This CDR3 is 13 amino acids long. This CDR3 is CASSQDPPGPGTF. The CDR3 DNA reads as TGTGCCAGCAGCCAAGACCCCCCAGGGCCCGGCACCTTC.

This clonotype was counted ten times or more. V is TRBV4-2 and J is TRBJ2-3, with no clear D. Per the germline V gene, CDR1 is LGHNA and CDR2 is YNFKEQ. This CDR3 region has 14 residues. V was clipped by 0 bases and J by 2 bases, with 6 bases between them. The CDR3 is CASSQDTPTDTQYF. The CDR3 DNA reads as TGTGCCAGCAGCCAAGACACACCCACAGATACGCAGTATTTT.

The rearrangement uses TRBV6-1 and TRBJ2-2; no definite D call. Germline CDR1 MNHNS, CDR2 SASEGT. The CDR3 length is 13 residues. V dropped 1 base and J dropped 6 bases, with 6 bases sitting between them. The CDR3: CASSEVASGELFF. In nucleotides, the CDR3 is TGTGCCAGCAGTGAAGTGGCCTCCGGGGAGCTGTTTTTT.

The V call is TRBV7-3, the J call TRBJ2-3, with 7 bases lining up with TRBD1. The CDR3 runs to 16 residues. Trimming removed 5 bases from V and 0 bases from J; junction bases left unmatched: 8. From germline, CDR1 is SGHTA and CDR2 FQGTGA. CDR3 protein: CASSIVGQSSTDTQYF. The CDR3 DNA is TGTGCCAGCAGCATAGTGGGACAGTCAAGCACAGATACGCAGTATTTT.